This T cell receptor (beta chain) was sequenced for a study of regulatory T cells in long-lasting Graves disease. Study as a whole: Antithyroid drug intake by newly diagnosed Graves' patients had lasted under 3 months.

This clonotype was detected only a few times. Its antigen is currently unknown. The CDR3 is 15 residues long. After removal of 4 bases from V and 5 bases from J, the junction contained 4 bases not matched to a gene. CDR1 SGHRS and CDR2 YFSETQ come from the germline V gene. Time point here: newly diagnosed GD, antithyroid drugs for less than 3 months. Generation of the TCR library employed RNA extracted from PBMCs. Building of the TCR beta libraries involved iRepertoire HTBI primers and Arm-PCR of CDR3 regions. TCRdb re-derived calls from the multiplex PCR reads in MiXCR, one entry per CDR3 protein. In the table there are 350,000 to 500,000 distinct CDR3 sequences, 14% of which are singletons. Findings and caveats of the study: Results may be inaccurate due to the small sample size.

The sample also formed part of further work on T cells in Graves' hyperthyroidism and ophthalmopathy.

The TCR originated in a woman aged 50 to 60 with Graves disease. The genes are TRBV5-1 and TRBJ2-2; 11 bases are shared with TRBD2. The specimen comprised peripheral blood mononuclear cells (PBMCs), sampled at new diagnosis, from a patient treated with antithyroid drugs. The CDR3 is CASSATSGSTGELFF. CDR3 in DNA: TGCGCCAGCAGCGCAACTAGCGGGAGTACCGGGGAGCTGTTTTTT.